Sequencing of this T cell receptor (beta chain) was carried out in a study of T cell responses to AZD1222 COVID-19 vaccine. Study-level results: Unmutated variant regions are reportedly targeted by nearly half of spike-specific TCRs. Donors were largely white British and mainly female; clonal diversity was possibly underestimated. The peak T cell response came first, and repertoires were sampled only after it. Elevations in Spike-specific TCR breadth and depth followed administration of two AZD1222 doses.

Worth noting for this clone: Antigen: not known.

This CDR3 has 16 residues. In germline, CDR1 is SEHNR, CDR2 FQNEAQ (reference sequence). V shed 5 bases, J shed 2 bases, and the junction held 7 bases outside the gene matches. This table comes from immunoSEQ multiplex PCR, and its TCRdb copy is limited to in-frame clones, with some not included. The repertoire includes some 140,000 clones, roughly 90% of them detected once, and 3% to 3.5% sits in the top ten. The chain joins TRBV7-9 to TRBJ2-2, with 8 bases lining up with TRBD2. Specimen: peripheral blood, collected on day 0 of AZD1222 vaccination. The TCR sequence derives from an adult in good health. Written as DNA, the CDR3 is TGTGCCAGCAGCCCACCCGGGGGGGCCAACACCGGGGAGCTGTTTTTT. The encoded protein is CASSPPGGANTGELFF.